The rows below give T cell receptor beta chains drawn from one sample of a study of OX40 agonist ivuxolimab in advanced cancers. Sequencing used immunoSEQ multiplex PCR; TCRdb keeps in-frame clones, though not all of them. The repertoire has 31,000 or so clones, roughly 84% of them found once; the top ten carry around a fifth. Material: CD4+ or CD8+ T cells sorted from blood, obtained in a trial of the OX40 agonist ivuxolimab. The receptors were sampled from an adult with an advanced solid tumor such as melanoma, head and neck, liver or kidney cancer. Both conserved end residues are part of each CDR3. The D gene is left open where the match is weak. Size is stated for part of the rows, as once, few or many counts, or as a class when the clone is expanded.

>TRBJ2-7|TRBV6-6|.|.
CASSFMGAGTYEQYF
TGTGCCAGCAGTTTCATGGGGGCAGGGACCTACGAGCAGTACTTC
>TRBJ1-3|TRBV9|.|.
CASSKTRQLLSGNTIYF
TGTGCCAGCAGTAAGACGAGACAGCTACTCTCTGGAAACACCATATATTTT
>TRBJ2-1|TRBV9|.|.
CASSVGGGEQFF
TGTGCCAGCAGCGTAGGAGGGGGTGAGCAGTTCTTC
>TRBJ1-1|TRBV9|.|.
CASSVASQTEAFF
TGTGCCAGCAGCGTAGCATCCCAAACTGAAGCTTTCTTT
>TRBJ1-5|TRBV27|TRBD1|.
CASSPRQGANNQPQHF
TGTGCCAGCAGTCCCCGACAGGGGGCAAACAATCAGCCCCAGCATTTT
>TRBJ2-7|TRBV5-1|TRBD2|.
CASRGASGYEQYF
TGCGCCAGCAGAGGGGCTAGCGGCTACGAGCAGTACTTC
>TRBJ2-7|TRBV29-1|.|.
CSVEEEISYEQYF
TGCAGCGTTGAAGAAGAGATTTCCTACGAGCAGTACTTC
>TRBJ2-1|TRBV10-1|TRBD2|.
CASSESSSLAGDNEQFF
TGCGCCAGCAGTGAGTCGAGTTCACTAGCGGGAGACAATGAGCAGTTCTTC
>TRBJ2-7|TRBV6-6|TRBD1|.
CASSYPPGQGLYEQYF
TGTGCCAGCAGTTACCCCCCGGGACAGGGCCTTTACGAGCAGTACTTC
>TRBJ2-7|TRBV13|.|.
CASSKAGVEQYF
TGTGCCAGCAGCAAAGCAGGGGTCGAGCAGTACTTC
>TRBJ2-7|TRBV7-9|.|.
CASSGAVVEQYF
TGTGCCAGCAGCGGAGCAGTAGTCGAGCAGTACTTC
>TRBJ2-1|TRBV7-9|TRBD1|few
CASRPGQGVRDEQFF
TGTGCCAGCAGACCAGGACAGGGGGTTAGGGATGAGCAGTTCTTC
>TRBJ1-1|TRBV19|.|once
CASSRDSRHTEAFF
TGTGCCAGTAGCCGGGACTCCCGGCACACTGAAGCTTTCTTT
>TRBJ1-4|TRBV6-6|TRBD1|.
CASRYRGQNEKLFF
TGTGCCAGCAGGTACAGGGGGCAAAATGAAAAACTGTTTTTT
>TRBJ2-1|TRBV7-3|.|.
CASSLRSSLPPDEQFF
TGTGCCAGCAGCTTAAGATCGAGTCTTCCGCCCGATGAGCAGTTCTTC
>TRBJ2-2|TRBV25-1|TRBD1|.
CASSPGQGDTGELFF
TGTGCCAGCAGCCCGGGACAGGGTGACACCGGGGAGCTGTTTTTT
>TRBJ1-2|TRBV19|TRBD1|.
CASSILQGARGYTF
TGTGCCAGTAGTATCTTACAGGGGGCGCGTGGCTACACCTTC
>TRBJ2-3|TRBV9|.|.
CASSVWGGVTDTQYF
TGTGCCAGCAGCGTGTGGGGCGGAGTCACAGATACGCAGTATTTT
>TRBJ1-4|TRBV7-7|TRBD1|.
CASSLVRGRKLFF
TGTGCTAGCAGCTTAGTAAGGGGGCGAAAACTGTTTTTT
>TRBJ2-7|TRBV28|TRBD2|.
CASSWGRASYEQYF
TGTGCCAGCAGTTGGGGGAGGGCTTCCTACGAGCAGTACTTC
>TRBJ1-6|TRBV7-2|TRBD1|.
CASSLYRQGAYSPLHF
TGTGCCAGCAGCTTATATCGTCAGGGGGCGTATTCACCCCTCCACTTT
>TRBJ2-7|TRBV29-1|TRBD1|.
CSAVQGAYEQYF
TGCAGCGCCGTACAGGGGGCCTACGAGCAGTACTTC
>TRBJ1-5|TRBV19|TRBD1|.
CASRKYVTGLQPQHF
TGTGCCAGTAGGAAGTATGTGACAGGGCTGCAGCCCCAGCATTTT
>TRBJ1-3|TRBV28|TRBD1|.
CASSLDPPDRGSGNTIYF
TGTGCCAGCAGTTTAGACCCCCCGGACAGGGGTTCTGGAAACACCATATATTTT
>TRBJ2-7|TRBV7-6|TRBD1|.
CASSLAWGQGYEQYF
TGTGCCAGCAGCTTAGCGTGGGGACAGGGGTACGAGCAGTACTTC
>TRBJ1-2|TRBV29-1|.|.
CSVEDRGGYTF
TGCAGCGTTGAAGACAGGGGCGGCTACACCTTC
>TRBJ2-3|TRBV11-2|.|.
CASSLDSSWGATDTQYF
TGTGCCAGCAGCTTAGATAGTAGTTGGGGGGCCACAGATACGCAGTATTTT
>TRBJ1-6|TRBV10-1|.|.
CASSWTVGDSPLHF
TGCGCCAGCAGCTGGACGGTAGGGGATTCACCCCTCCACTTT
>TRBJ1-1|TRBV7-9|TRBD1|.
CASSKATGPMNTEAFF
TGTGCCAGCAGCAAAGCGACAGGGCCCATGAACACTGAAGCTTTCTTT
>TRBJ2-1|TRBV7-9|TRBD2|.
CASIYSGFSYNEQFF
TGTGCCAGCATCTATAGCGGGTTCTCCTACAATGAGCAGTTCTTC
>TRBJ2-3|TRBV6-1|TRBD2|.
CASSGLAGGPDTQYF
TGTGCCAGCAGTGGCCTAGCGGGAGGGCCAGATACGCAGTATTTT
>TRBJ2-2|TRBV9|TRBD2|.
CASSEQSGSSTGELFF
TGTGCCAGCAGCGAGCAGAGCGGGAGCAGCACCGGGGAGCTGTTTTTT
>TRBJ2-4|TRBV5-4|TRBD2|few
CASSRAGVVAKNIQYF
TGTGCCAGCAGCCGAGCGGGGGTCGTAGCCAAAAACATTCAGTACTTC
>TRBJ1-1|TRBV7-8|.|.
CASSLSPRRAPEAFF
TGTGCCAGCAGCTTATCCCCCAGGAGAGCTCCTGAAGCTTTCTTT
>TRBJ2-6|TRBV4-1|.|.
CASSRQETSGANVLTF
TGCGCCAGCAGCCGGCAGGAAACCTCTGGGGCCAACGTCCTGACTTTC
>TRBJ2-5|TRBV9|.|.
CASSVGNLQETQYF
TGTGCCAGCAGCGTAGGTAACTTGCAAGAGACCCAGTACTTC
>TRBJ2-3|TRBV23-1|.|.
CASSQYLASDTQYF
TGCGCCAGCAGTCAATATTTAGCGTCAGATACGCAGTATTTT
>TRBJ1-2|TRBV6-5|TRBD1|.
CASRDGTALYGYTF
TGTGCCAGCAGGGATGGGACAGCCCTCTATGGCTACACCTTC
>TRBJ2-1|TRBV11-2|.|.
CASLFSDNEQFF
TGTGCCAGCTTATTCTCTGACAATGAGCAGTTCTTC
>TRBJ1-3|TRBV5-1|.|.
CASSAQPRAYGNTIYF
TGCGCCAGCAGCGCGCAACCCCGGGCCTATGGAAACACCATATATTTT
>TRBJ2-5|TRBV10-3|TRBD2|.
CAISETGTRLQETQYF
TGTGCCATCAGTGAAACCGGGACTAGGCTCCAAGAGACCCAGTACTTC